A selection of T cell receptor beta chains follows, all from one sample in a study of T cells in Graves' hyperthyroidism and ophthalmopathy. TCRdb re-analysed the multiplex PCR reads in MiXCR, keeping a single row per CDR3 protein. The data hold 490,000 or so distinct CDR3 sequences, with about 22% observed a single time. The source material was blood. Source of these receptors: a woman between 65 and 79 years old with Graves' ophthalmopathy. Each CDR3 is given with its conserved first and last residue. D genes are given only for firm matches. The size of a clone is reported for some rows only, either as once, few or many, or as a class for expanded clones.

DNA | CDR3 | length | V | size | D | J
TGCAGTGCTAGATCAGGGGGCAGTACCACTGAAGCTTTCTTT | CSARSGGSTTEAFF | 14 | TRBV20-1 | many | TRBD1 | TRBJ1-1
TGTGCCAGCAGCCCCGGAGGGGGACACAATGAGCAGTTCTTC | CASSPGGGHNEQFF | 14 | TRBV11-2 | many | . | TRBJ2-1
TGTGCTACCAGTTCGAGCGGGAGGACCGAGCAGTACTTC | CATSSSGRTEQYF | 13 | TRBV6-1 | few | TRBD2 | TRBJ2-7
TGTGCCATCAGTGCGACGGACCTCTATGGCTACACCTTC | CAISATDLYGYTF | 13 | TRBV10-3 | . | . | TRBJ1-2
TGTGCCAGCAGTTTAGCCGGACGGAACACTGAAGCTTTCTTT | CASSLAGRNTEAFF | 14 | TRBV11-2 | many | . | TRBJ1-1
TGTGCCAGCAGCCGCAGCGGGAGCGGGTACGAGCAGTACTTC | CASSRSGSGYEQYF | 14 | TRBV6-2/TRBV6-3 | few | TRBD2 | TRBJ2-7
TGTGCTAGTGGTTCTATAGCTAACTATGGCTACACCTTC | CASGSIANYGYTF | 13 | TRBV12-5 | few | . | TRBJ1-2
TGTGCCAGTAGTATAGATACAGGGGTCGGGGAGCTGTTTTTT | CASSIDTGVGELFF | 14 | TRBV19 | . | TRBD1 | TRBJ2-2
TGCAGTGCTCCCCGGACAGGGGCTAATGAAAAACTGTTTTTT | CSAPRTGANEKLFF | 14 | TRBV20-1 | many | TRBD1 | TRBJ1-4
TGTGCCAGCAGCTTTTTCGGGATGGATGAGCAGTTCTTC | CASSFFGMDEQFF | 13 | TRBV11-2 | many | . | TRBJ2-1
TGTGCCAGCAGCTTGGACAGGGGATTAGGGCAGCCCCAGCATTTT | CASSLDRGLGQPQHF | 15 | TRBV7-2 | . | TRBD1 | TRBJ1-5
TGCGCCAGCAGCCAAGTAGGGCCAGGACACGAGCAGTACTTC | CASSQVGPGHEQYF | 14 | TRBV4-1 | few | . | TRBJ2-7
TGTGCCAGCAGCTTAGATTGGCAGGGTGGTGAAAAACTGTTTTTT | CASSLDWQGGEKLFF | 15 | TRBV11-2 | . | . | TRBJ1-4
TGCAGTGCCCTATCTAGTCCCGAGCAGTACTTC | CSALSSPEQYF | 11 | TRBV20-1 | . | . | TRBJ2-7
TGTGCCAGCAGCCCCGGGACAGTAACCTACGAGCAGTACTTC | CASSPGTVTYEQYF | 14 | TRBV7-9 | many | TRBD1 | TRBJ2-7
TGTGCCAGCAGCAAGGATGTGACCGGGGAGCTGTTTTTT | CASSKDVTGELFF | 13 | TRBV2 | . | . | TRBJ2-2
TGTGCCAGCAGCCCCAGGGGTGGCGGAGCTGAAGCTTTATTT | CASSPRGGGAEALF | 14 | TRBV3-1 | . | . | TRBJ1-1
TGTGCCACCAGTGACCAAGACAGGTATCCCAACGAGCAGTACTTC | CATSDQDRYPNEQYF | 15 | TRBV24-1 | . | . | TRBJ2-7
TGTGCCAGCAGCCTAAGTAATCGGAACTACAATGAGCAGTTCTTC | CASSLSNRNYNEQFF | 15 | TRBV6-1 | few | . | TRBJ2-1
TGTGCCAGCAGTTCTATACTAGCGGGAGGTCGGACAGATACGCAGTATTTT | CASSSILAGGRTDTQYF | 17 | TRBV6-2/TRBV6-3 | few | TRBD2 | TRBJ2-3
TGTGCCACCAGTGATTTGGGTAGCGGGAGGGACAATGAGCAGTTCTTC | CATSDLGSGRDNEQFF | 16 | TRBV24-1 | few | TRBD2 | TRBJ2-1
TGTGCCTGGAGTCCCCGGGGCAATCAGCCCCAGCATTTT | CAWSPRGNQPQHF | 13 | TRBV30 | . | . | TRBJ1-5
TGTGCCAGCAGCTTAGTTCTAGCAGGGTTGGCGGAGCAGTACTTC | CASSLVLAGLAEQYF | 15 | TRBV7-2 | few | . | TRBJ2-7
TGTGCCAGCAGTCCGACTAGTCCCCGCACAGATACGCAGTATTTT | CASSPTSPRTDTQYF | 15 | TRBV5-8 | few | . | TRBJ2-3
TGTGCCAGCAGGCTCGGTAGAGAAACTGAAGCTTTCTTT | CASRLGRETEAFF | 13 | TRBV28 | . | . | TRBJ1-1
TGTGCCAGCAGTCGATCTAGCGGGAGGTTAACAGATACGCAGTATTTT | CASSRSSGRLTDTQYF | 16 | TRBV6-1 | few | TRBD2 | TRBJ2-3